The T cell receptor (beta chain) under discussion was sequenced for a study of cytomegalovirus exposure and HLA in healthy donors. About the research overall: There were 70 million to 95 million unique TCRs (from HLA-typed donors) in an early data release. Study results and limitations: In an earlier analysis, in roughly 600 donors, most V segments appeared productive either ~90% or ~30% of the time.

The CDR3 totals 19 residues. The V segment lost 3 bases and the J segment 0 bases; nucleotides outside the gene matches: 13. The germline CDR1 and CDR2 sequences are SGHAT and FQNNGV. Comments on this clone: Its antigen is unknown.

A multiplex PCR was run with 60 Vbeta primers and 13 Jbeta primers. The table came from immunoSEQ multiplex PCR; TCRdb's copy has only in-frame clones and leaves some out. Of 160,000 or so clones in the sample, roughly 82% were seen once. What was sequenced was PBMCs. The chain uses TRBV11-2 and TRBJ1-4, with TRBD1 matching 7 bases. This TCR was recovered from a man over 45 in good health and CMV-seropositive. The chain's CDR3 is CASSFRTGSNRATNEKLFF. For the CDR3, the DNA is TGTGCCAGCAGCTTTCGGACAGGTTCCAACCGGGCAACTAATGAAAAACTGTTTTTT.